This is a list of T cell receptor beta chains from one sample in a study of shared clonotypes between healthy human individuals. Generated by immunoSEQ multiplex PCR, the TCRdb table keeps only in-frame clones and is missing some. In the table there are roughly 2,300,000 clones, approximately 90% of which are singletons. The specimen sequenced was naive CD4+ T cells from PBMCs. The origin of the receptors is a man aged 18 to 29 in good health. Some clones in this sample may be carry-over from other donors' samples. Both conserved end residues are trimmed from each CDR3. Not all rows give a size; the values are once, few, many and, for expanded clones, a class.

j_call v_call cdr3_length clone_size cdr3_aa
TRBJ2-3 TRBV11-1 13 . ASSPGLASTDTQY
TRBJ1-2 TRBV27 14 . ASSLGRGAFNYGYT
TRBJ1-2 TRBV2 11 . ASTSDGIYGYT
TRBJ2-6 TRBV5-1 15 once ASSPQIQIPGANVLT
TRBJ2-4 TRBV4-1 10 . ASSPRAGGVY
TRBJ1-1 TRBV2 12 . ASSVVNRNTEAF
TRBJ1-5 TRBV5-6 13 . ASSRGWLSNQPQH
TRBJ2-7 TRBV11-2 15 . ASSLGGWSSAAGEQY
TRBJ2-7 TRBV27 10 . ASSSYSDEQY
TRBJ1-2 TRBV28 14 . ASSLRGTGSIYGYT
TRBJ2-1 TRBV7-3 14 . ASSPRVAGAYNEQF
TRBJ2-5 TRBV9 14 . ASSPEGRVGQETQY
TRBJ1-2 TRBV6-6 11 . ASSNGDIGGYT
TRBJ2-1 TRBV7-9 13 . ASFPTRQPLDEQF
TRBJ1-2 TRBV10-3 10 . AIRESGGGYT
TRBJ2-3 TRBV7-3 14 few ASSLGTSGSTDTQY
TRBJ1-1 TRBV5-1 13 . ASSLVRQGMTEAF
TRBJ2-7 TRBV28 13 . ASSPILAETYEQY
TRBJ1-1 TRBV7-3 11 . ASKERMNTEAF
TRBJ2-6 TRBV5-1 13 . ASSRELAGANVLT
TRBJ2-7 TRBV15 13 . ATSRDPGAPYEQY
TRBJ1-3 TRBV5-1 14 . ASSLDRAHSGNTIY
TRBJ2-1 TRBV6-5 11 . ASRTSAGNEQF
TRBJ1-1 TRBV6-4 11 once ASSYQGNTEAF
TRBJ2-5 TRBV10-1 13 . ASSRTAGFGETQY
TRBJ1-1 TRBV15 13 . ATSSYRGEGTEAF